This T cell receptor (beta chain) was sequenced in a study of OX40 agonist ivuxolimab in advanced cancers. Study results and caveats: The average count of expanded clones was higher among CD8+ T cells than among CD4+.

Repertoires were generated with immunoSEQ multiplex PCR, while TCRdb's copy carries only in-frame clones and drops some. This sample has about 62,000 clones, with approximately 85% found just once. At cycle 4 day 1, cycle 7 day 1, and baseline, blood was sampled. The CDR3 runs to 12 residues. Germline loops: CDR1 GTSNPN, CDR2 SVGIG (reference sequence). The junction had 8 bases not matched to a gene; V was cut back by 8 bases and J by 8 bases. As to this clone: Its antigen is not identified.

This specimen consisted of CD4+ or CD8+ T cells sorted from blood, obtained in a trial of the OX40 agonist ivuxolimab. V gene TRBV30 combines with J gene TRBJ2-1; 8 bases line up with TRBD2. The TCR sequence derives from an adult with an advanced solid tumor such as melanoma, head and neck, liver or kidney cancer. As DNA, the CDR3 is TGTGCCACGGGAGGGCCGAAGGATGAGCAGTTCTTC. Translation: CATGGPKDEQFF.